This TCR beta chain stems from a study of T cell responses to AZD1222 COVID-19 vaccine. General study findings and limits: Mostly white British, mostly female donors; authors suggested clonal diversity may be underestimated. Dominant CD4 TCR responses targeted spike regions 160-218 and 743-854. The study found Spike-specific TCR breadth and depth rose after two AZD1222 doses. Repertoire sampling occurred only after the peak T cell response.

Worth noting for this clone: Its antigen is currently unknown.

The table came from immunoSEQ multiplex PCR; TCRdb's copy has only in-frame clones and leaves some out. The repertoire holds about 180,000 clones, with 85% to 90% as singletons. The CDR3 is made up of 15 amino acids. CDR1 is KGHDR and CDR2 is SFDVKD in the germline V gene. J gave up 2 bases and V 4 bases, and 5 bases lay outside the gene matches. The sequence was collected from an adult in good health. The source material was peripheral blood, sampled on day 0 of AZD1222 vaccination. The rearrangement joins TRBV24-1 to TRBJ2-3; 7 positions agree with TRBD1. The CDR3 sequence is CATSDLGQTTDTQYF. The CDR3 DNA is TGTGCCACCAGTGACCTGGGACAGACCACAGATACGCAGTATTTT.